This T cell receptor beta chain is drawn from a study of blood T cell repertoires in COVID-19. Concerning this clone: Other DNA variants within this sample encode the same CDR3.

The data were produced by immunoSEQ multiplex PCR, yet TCRdb's version contains in-frame clones alone and is incomplete. The table has 250,000 or so clones, over 65% seen once. The TCR sequence derives from a woman aged 80 or over with acute or convalescent COVID-19. Sequenced sample: peripheral blood.

The CDR3 is CASSQVRGNTEAFF. The CDR3 region has the DNA TGTGCCAGCAGCCAGGTCCGGGGTAACACTGAAGCTTTCTTT. This rearrangement joins TRBV7-2 to TRBJ1-1; D remains unclear. CDR1 SGHTA and CDR2 FQGNSA come from the germline V gene. The CDR3 runs to 14 residues. Deletions cut 5 bases from V and 2 bases from J, with 12 bases between.